This T cell receptor beta chain is from a study of blood T cell repertoires in COVID-19. The overall study: T cells, B-cell-depleted T cells, or PBMCs supplied cDNA or gDNA.

The CDR3 is 14 residues long. The germline CDR1 and CDR2 sequences are MNHEY and SMNVEV (reference sequence). V was clipped by 4 bases and J by 8 bases, with 14 bases between them. Some clones are missing from TCRdb's copy, which holds only in-frame ones; the method was immunoSEQ multiplex PCR. The sample carries 250,000 to 350,000 clones, around 85% recorded once. The V and J genes are TRBV27 and TRBJ1-4, with a possible D match to TRBD1 (5 bases). The sequence came from a human donor with COVID-19, enrolled during active disease. The donor label of this sample is uncertain. Sequencing was done on a sample of peripheral blood. This CDR3 reads CASSSWGNGEKLFF. In nucleotides, the CDR3 is TGTGCCAGCAGTTCCTGGGGCAATGGAGAAAAACTGTTTTTT.